The 28 T cell receptor beta chains in this list originate from one sample, sequenced in a study of T-cell memory formation after mild COVID-19. Each CDR3 protein is one row after TCRdb ran MiXCR on the 5' RACE reads. The data contain 250,000 to 300,000 distinct CDR3 sequences, 15% to 20% of them singletons. Sequences were obtained from PBMCs or a T cell subset sorted from them (not recorded which). All receptors come from a man aged 18-30 years who had mild COVID-19 (a few samples of this study predate the infection). Cell type and time point are not known.

The V gene is TRBV2, the J gene TRBJ1-6, with TRBD1 matching 11 bases. There are 15 residues in the CDR3. Per the germline V gene, CDR1 is SNHLY and CDR2 is FYNNEI. Trimming took 3 bases from V and 9 from J; bases not matched to a gene: 4. The CDR3 sequence is CASSDRTGGTSPLHF. The CDR3, as DNA: TGTGCCAGCAGTGATAGGACAGGGGGCACTTCACCCCTCCACTTT.

CDR3 sequence: CSVEYGAGPGNEQFF. Here the CDR3 DNA reads TGCAGCGTTGAATATGGCGCGGGGCCTGGGAATGAGCAGTTCTTC. The V gene is TRBV29-1, the J gene TRBJ2-1; possible D gene TRBD2, 6 bases. The V gene lost 2 bases and the J gene lost 7 bases, with 18 bases spanning the gap. This CDR3 comprises 15 residues. Germline CDR1 reads SQVTM; CDR2 reads ANQGSEA.

In its sample, this clonotype was seen a few times. The chain recombines TRBV28 with TRBJ1-4; 7 bases are shared with TRBD1. Germline CDR1 MDHEN, CDR2 SYDVKM. The V gene end was trimmed by 2 bases and the J gene end by 3 bases; junction bases not matched to a gene: 12. This CDR3 comprises 18 residues. The CDR3 DNA is TGTGCCAGCAGTTTACCCGGGACAGCTCCCAATGCTAATGAAAAACTGTTTTTT. Translation gives CASSLPGTAPNANEKLFF.

The chain couples TRBV6-5 to TRBJ1-1; tentative D call: TRBD1 (6 bases). Trimming shortened V by 6 bases and J by 0 bases, and 17 bases separated the two germline ends. Germline V gene sequence: CDR1 MNHEY, CDR2 SVGAGI. The CDR3 is 16 residues long. The CDR3 nucleotides are TGTGCCAGCAGCCCCTCGGGGGGGCTCATGAACACTGAAGCTTTCTTT. It translates to CASSPSGGLMNTEAFF.

This chain uses TRBV29-1 with TRBJ1-6, with 7 nucleotides matching TRBD1. V gave up 1 base and J gave up 17 bases; unmatched junction bases: 5. CDR1 is SQVTM and CDR2 is ANQGSEA in the germline V gene. The CDR3 totals 11 residues. The CDR3 loop reads CSVEAGGRIHF. The CDR3 DNA follows: TGCAGCGTTGAAGCAGGGGGGCGAATCCACTTT. Full variable domain (missing parts from reference TRBV29-1 and TRBJ1-6): SAVISQKPSRDICQRGTSLTIQCQVDSQVTMMFWYRQQPGQSLTLIATANQGSEATYESGFVIDKFPISRPNLTFSTLTVSNMSPEDSSIYLCSVEAGGRIHFGNGTRLTVT.

V usage is TRBV4-1 and J usage is TRBJ1-1; maybe TRBD1 (6 bases). Per the germline V gene, CDR1 is MGHRA and CDR2 is YSYEKL. V gave up 4 bases and J gave up 4 bases, with 16 bases separating them. CDR3 length: 15 residues. The CDR3 reads CASSLSEGVGTEAFF. The CDR3 DNA is TGCGCCAGCAGCCTTTCTGAGGGGGTCGGCACTGAAGCTTTCTTT.

The V call is TRBV7-2, the J call TRBJ2-5, with a possible D match to TRBD1 (6 bases). Looked up from germline, CDR1 is SGHTA and CDR2 is FQGNSA. Trimming shortened V by 1 base and J by 1 base, and 10 bases separated the two germline ends. CDR3 size: 15 residues. The DNA for the CDR3 is TGTGCCAGCAGCTTAGAGTGGGGGCCCCAAGAGACCCAGTACTTC. This gives the protein CASSLEWGPQETQYF.

This clonotype was seen a handful of times. J is TRBJ2-7 and V is TRBV7-2; D is uncertain. Per the germline V gene, CDR1 is SGHTA and CDR2 is FQGNSA. With 5 bases removed from V and 3 bases from J, the gap between germline ends came to 14 bases. The CDR3 is made up of 14 amino acids. CDR3 region: CASSRNRVFYEQYF. The CDR3 DNA reads as TGTGCCAGCAGCAGAAATCGGGTCTTCTACGAGCAGTACTTC.

This chain links TRBV7-9 with TRBJ2-1, with D unclear. The CDR3 runs to 11 residues. The V gene lost 2 bases and the J gene lost 8 bases, with 4 bases spanning the gap. The germline CDR1 and CDR2 sequences are SEHNR and FQNEAQ (reference sequence). The CDR3: CASSLTHEQFF. CDR3 nucleotides: TGTGCCAGCAGCTTAACGCATGAGCAGTTCTTC.

The gene calls are TRBV20-1 and TRBJ1-2, with TRBD1 as a possible D gene (6 bases). Trimming pared 2 bases from V and 5 bases from J, leaving 12 bases between. The germline CDR1 and CDR2 sequences are DFQATT and SNEGSKA (reference sequence). This CDR3 has 13 residues. CDR3 region: CSARYRVRYGYTF. Here the CDR3 DNA reads TGCAGTGCTAGATACAGGGTACGGTATGGCTACACCTTC.

This chain links TRBV7-2 with TRBJ2-1; 10 bases align to TRBD2. The CDR3 is 17 amino acids. Germline CDR1 is SGHTA and CDR2 is FQGNSA. V lost 3 bases to trimming and J lost 7 bases; unmatched junction nucleotides: 12. In nucleotides, the CDR3 is TGTGCCAGCAGCTTGGAGCGGGGGGGCTATTGGGCGAATGAGCAGTTCTTC. Encoded protein: CASSLERGGYWANEQFF.

The sample holds a few counts of this clonotype. The V call is TRBV4-1, the J call TRBJ2-7; D not certain. The CDR3 extends over 13 amino acids. Deletions cut 4 bases from V and 3 bases from J, with 10 bases between. The germline V gene encodes CDR1 MGHRA and CDR2 YSYEKL. The CDR3 loop is CASSPQDRYEQYF. The CDR3 nucleotides are TGCGCCAGCAGCCCCCAGGACCGCTACGAGCAGTACTTC.

There are a few counts of this clonotype. The CDR3 loop reads CASSFQGGDGYTF. In DNA, the CDR3 is TGTGCCAGCAGCTTTCAGGGAGGGGATGGCTACACCTTC. V is TRBV11-3 and J is TRBJ1-2; D may be TRBD1 (5 bases). The CDR3 runs to 13 residues. Per germline, CDR1 SGHNT and CDR2 YENEEA. V was cut by 3 bases and J by 6 bases, with 11 bases left in between. The full variable domain, in which reference TRBV11-3 and TRBJ1-2 provide the parts outside the CDR3, is EAGVVQSPRYKIIEKKQPVAFWCNPISGHNTLYWYLQNLGQGPELLIRYENEEAVDDSQLPKDRFSAERLKGVDSTLKIQPAELGDSAVYLCASSFQGGDGYTFGSGTRLTVV.

The chain links TRBV11-2 to TRBJ2-5; D unclear. Germline lookup yields CDR1 SGHAT and CDR2 FQNNGV. The length of the CDR3 is 16 residues. Trimming left V 7 bases short and J 1 base short, with 19 bases between. The DNA for the CDR3 is TGTGCCAGCACCCAAGGTGTATCACCCATCCAAGAGACCCAGTACTTC. This encodes CASTQGVSPIQETQYF.

CDR3 bases: TGCGCCAGCAGCGTGGGACTTGGAGGTGCCTACGAGCAGTACTTC. This sequence encodes CASSVGLGGAYEQYF. V and J are TRBV4-1 and TRBJ2-7, with a weak D call TRBD2 (6 bases). Deletions cut 5 bases from V and 2 bases from J, with 16 bases between. Germline V gene sequence: CDR1 MGHRA, CDR2 YSYEKL. The CDR3 totals 15 residues.

The chain employs TRBV3-1 and TRBJ2-3; maybe TRBD1 (6 bases). Germline V gives CDR1 LGHDT, CDR2 YNNKEL (reference sequence). Trimming removed 6 bases from V and 1 base from J, with 14 bases in between. The CDR3 spans 15 residues. The CDR3 DNA reads TGTGCCAGCAGTTCATCCCGACAGGGCACAGATACGCAGTATTTT. Amino acids: CASSSSRQGTDTQYF.

A few counts support this clonotype. V gene TRBV5-1 combines with J gene TRBJ2-2; maybe TRBD2 (6 bases). V was cut by 1 base and J by 1 base, with 8 bases left in between. The CDR3 has 15 residues. From germline, CDR1 is SGHRS and CDR2 YFSETQ. The CDR3 DNA is TGCGCCAGCAGCTTGCGGGGGAGGAACACCGGGGAGCTGTTTTTT. Its protein is CASSLRGRNTGELFF.

In its sample, this clonotype was seen a few times. This chain connects TRBV5-4 to TRBJ2-7; 12 bases agree with TRBD1. The junction had 8 bases not matched to a gene; V was cut back by 6 bases and J by 13 bases. This CDR3 contains 12 residues. Germline-derived CDR1 and CDR2 are SGHNT and YYREEE (reference sequence). The CDR3 loop is CASNPGQGAEYF. The DNA of the CDR3 is TGTGCCAGCAACCCGGGACAGGGGGCGGAATACTTC.

The J gene is TRBJ1-2, the V gene TRBV10-3; maybe TRBD1 (5 bases). CDR3 length: 14 amino acids. Germline-derived CDR1 and CDR2 are ENHRY and SYGVKD. The ends were cut back, 6 bases at V and 7 bases at J, with 18 bases in the middle. This chain's CDR3 is CAISRPGGAGGYTF. DNA for the CDR3: TGTGCCATCAGCCGCCCCGGGGGAGCCGGTGGCTACACCTTC.

The rearrangement uses TRBV2 and TRBJ2-5; TRBD2 aligns across 9 bases. The CDR3 runs to 16 residues. V was clipped by 3 bases and J by 1 base; unmatched bases: 6. The germline V gene encodes CDR1 SNHLY and CDR2 FYNNEI. CDR3 sequence (DNA): TGTGCCAGCAGTGAGTTTCTAGCGGGGCTCCAAGAGACCCAGTACTTC. Translation: CASSEFLAGLQETQYF.

This clonotype was counted a few times. The chain combines TRBV7-8 with TRBJ1-5; perhaps TRBD1 as D (5 bases). CDR3 length: 15 residues. V gave up 3 bases and J gave up 4 bases, with 13 bases separating them. Germline V gene data show CDR1 as SGHVS and CDR2 as FQNEAQ. CDR3 in DNA: TGTGCCAGCAGCTTTGGCAGGACAATAAATCAGCCCCAGCATTTT. Residues: CASSFGRTINQPQHF.

The rearrangement uses TRBV4-1 and TRBJ1-1; the D is unclear. This CDR3 spans 14 amino acids. V was cut by 1 base and J by 4 bases, with 10 bases left in between. The germline gives CDR1 MGHRA, CDR2 YSYEKL. CDR3 amino acids: CASSQAAAATEAFF. Here the CDR3 DNA reads TGCGCCAGCAGCCAAGCGGCGGCGGCCACTGAAGCTTTCTTT.

Notes on this clonotype: This sequence may be a read error, since a much larger clone differs from it by one base. The rearrangement links TRBV4-3 to TRBJ1-6, with D hard to call. Germline lookup yields CDR1 LGHNA and CDR2 YSLEER. The CDR3 totals 15 residues. The V gene lost 0 bases and the J gene lost 14 bases, with 17 bases spanning the gap. CDR3 nucleotides: TGCGCCAGCAGCCAAGATCTTTGGGTAGATTTAACCCTCCACTTT. This codes for CASSQDLWVDLTLHF.

This clonotype has just a few counts. This chain links TRBV6-6 with TRBJ2-3; weak D call: TRBD2 (5 bases). Germline V gene data show CDR1 as MNHNY and CDR2 as SVGAGI (reference sequence). The CDR3 totals 14 residues. With 0 bases removed from V and 6 bases from J, the gap between germline ends came to 10 bases. The CDR3 spells CASSYSRVQDTQYF. In nucleotides, the CDR3 is TGTGCCAGCAGTTACTCGAGGGTCCAGGATACGCAGTATTTT.

This clonotype was seen a handful of times. The V call is TRBV5-5, the J call TRBJ2-7, with a tentative D call TRBD2 (5 bases). The V and J ends lost 4 bases and 5 bases respectively, with 16 bases between them. The CDR3 extends over 14 amino acids. Germline V lookup: CDR1 SGHKS, CDR2 YYEKEE (reference sequence). The CDR3 bases are TGTGCCAGCAGCCAAACCCGGGGTTACCACGAGCAGTACTTC. This codes for CASSQTRGYHEQYF. Supplemented by reference TRBV5-5 and TRBJ2-7, the full variable domain reads DAGVTQSPTHLIKTRGQQVTLRCSPISGHKSVSWYQQVLGQGPQFIFQYYEKEERGRGNFPDRFSARQFPNYSSELNVNALLLGDSALYLCASSQTRGYHEQYFGPGTRLTVT.

This clonotype was detected only a few times. The gene calls are TRBV15 and TRBJ2-5; tentatively, D is TRBD1 or TRBD2 (6 bases each). The CDR3 is 14 amino acids. Germline CDR1 and CDR2: LNHNV and YYDKDF (reference sequence). The ends were cut back, 1 base at V and 5 bases at J, with 11 bases in the middle. Here the CDR3 DNA reads TGTGCCACCAGCAGAGCTGGGGGGCTGGAGACCCAGTACTTC. As protein: CATSRAGGLETQYF. The whole variable domain, remainder taken from reference TRBV15 and TRBJ2-5, is DAMVIQNPRYQVTQFGKPVTLSCSQTLNHNVMYWYQQKSSQAPKLLFHYYDKDFNNEADTPDNFQSRRPNTSFCFLDIRSPGLGDTAMYLCATSRAGGLETQYFGPGTRLLVL.

In its sample, this clonotype was seen a few times. The chain has TRBV5-1 and TRBJ2-4; TRBD1 or TRBD2 may be the D gene (6 bases each). The CDR3 has 18 amino acids. The V end lost 4 bases, the J end lost 0 bases, and 20 bases lay between the germline ends. Germline CDR1 SGHRS, CDR2 YFSETQ. CDR3 residues: CASSILAFGGLAKNIQYF. Here the CDR3 DNA reads TGCGCCAGCAGCATATTAGCTTTCGGGGGCCTAGCCAAAAACATTCAGTACTTC. Supplemented by reference TRBV5-1 and TRBJ2-4, the full variable domain reads KAGVTQTPRYLIKTRGQQVTLSCSPISGHRSVSWYQQTPGQGLQFLFEYFSETQRNKGNFPGRFSGRQFSNSRSEMNVSTLELGDSALYLCASSILAFGGLAKNIQYFGAGTRLSVL.

This clonotype has only a few counts. The chain uses TRBV7-2 and TRBJ1-2, with TRBD1 matching 7 bases. V shed 5 bases and J 6 bases; nucleotides not matched to a gene: 9. Germline V CDR1 and CDR2: SGHTA, FQGNSA. This CDR3 has 14 amino acids. The CDR3 DNA sequence: TGTGCCAGCAGCCCCCGACAGGGCTGGAATGGCTACACCTTC. Its protein product is CASSPRQGWNGYTF.